These 11 T cell receptor beta chains came from one sample sequenced in a study of shared clonotypes between healthy human individuals. Produced via immunoSEQ multiplex PCR; TCRdb's table is partial and in-frame only. Of about 700,000 clones listed, around 72% are singletons. Sequencing was carried out using memory CD4+ T cells sorted from blood. Stated subset: CD45RA-negative fraction. Source of these receptors: a woman in her twenties or thirties in good health.

The V call is TRBV7-9, the J call TRBJ1-3; D ambiguous. CDR1 is SEHNR and CDR2 is FQNEAQ in the germline V gene (reference sequence). The CDR3 loop spans 14 amino acids. Trimming took off 3 bases at V and 2 bases at J, with 8 bases between the two ends. The CDR3 region is CASSLGSTGNTIYF. The CDR3 DNA follows: TGTGCCAGCAGCTTGGGGTCTACTGGAAACACCATATATTTT.

This chain's CDR3 is CASSQGTGGLGDQYF. The CDR3 DNA sequence: TGCGCCAGCAGCCAGGGGACAGGGGGGCTTGGAGACCAGTACTTC. This chain joins TRBV5-1 and TRBJ2-5; 11 nucleotides line up with TRBD1. V shed 4 bases, J shed 10 bases, and the junction held 12 bases outside the gene matches. The CDR3 is 15 amino acids. Germline CDR1 reads SGHRS; CDR2 reads YFSETQ.

The chain couples TRBV19 to TRBJ2-1; TRBD2 might be the D (5 bases). Looked up from germline, CDR1 is LNHDA and CDR2 is SQIVND (reference sequence). V lost 10 bases to trimming and J lost 2 bases, with 21 bases between them. CDR3 length: 16 amino acids. The CDR3 here is CATQRSSTFTYNEQFF. CDR3 DNA sequence: TGTGCCACCCAGCGGAGTTCCACCTTCACCTACAATGAGCAGTTCTTC.

The chain joins TRBV10-1 to TRBJ2-1; 8 bases align to TRBD2. CDR3 length: 15 residues. V dropped 4 bases and J dropped 8; count of bases not matched to a gene: 10. The germline V gene encodes CDR1 WNHNN and CDR2 SYGVQD (reference sequence). CDR3: CASSGSGSTFDEQFF. The CDR3 DNA reads as TGCGCCAGCAGTGGAAGCGGGAGTACATTTGATGAGCAGTTCTTC.

A note on this clone: Different DNA sequences within this sample yield the same CDR3. This rearrangement joins TRBV5-4 to TRBJ2-2; no definite D call. V was shortened by 2 bases and J by 6 bases, with 5 bases between the two germline ends. Per germline, CDR1 SGHNT and CDR2 YYREEE (reference sequence). The CDR3 is 12 residues long. The CDR3, as DNA: TGTGCCAGCAGCTTTTCCCCCGGGGAGCTGTTTTTT. Residues: CASSFSPGELFF.

The chain links TRBV21-1 to TRBJ2-1; the listed D gene, TRBD1, was not tested against the DNA. TRBV21-1 is deemed a pseudogene. This CDR3 is 15 amino acids long. This CDR3 is CASSKGQGTVNEQFF. The CDR3 DNA follows: TGTGCCAGCAGCAAAGGACAGGGGACAGTCAATGAGCAGTTCTTC.

The J gene is TRBJ1-5, the V gene TRBV28, with 7 positions matching TRBD1. Germline V gene lookup returns CDR1 MDHEN and CDR2 SYDVKM. V was pared by 4 bases and J by 7 bases, with 10 bases of the junction left unmatched. There are 15 residues in the CDR3. The CDR3: CASSSIRQGLQPQHF. CDR3 coding DNA: TGTGCCAGCAGTTCAATTCGACAGGGACTCCAGCCCCAGCATTTT.

The rearrangement joins TRBV20-1 to TRBJ2-7; no definite D call. This CDR3 contains 11 residues. Germline values: CDR1 DFQATT, CDR2 SNEGSKA (reference sequence). V gave up 5 bases and J gave up 6 bases, with 11 bases separating them. The CDR3 DNA sequence: TGCAGTGCTTTGCCTACACCCGAGCAGTACTTC. This sequence encodes CSALPTPEQYF.

This chain joins TRBV11-2 and TRBJ2-1, with 9 positions matching TRBD2. Per germline, CDR1 SGHAT and CDR2 FQNNGV. There are 16 residues in the CDR3. Trimming at V came to 2 bases and at J to 0 bases, leaving 2 bases not matched to a gene. CDR3 DNA: TGTGCCAGCAGCTTACTAGCGGGGAGCTCCTACAATGAGCAGTTCTTC. Its translation: CASSLLAGSSYNEQFF.

This clone has a single count. This clone may be a read error of a much larger clone one base away. The V and J genes are TRBV7-2 and TRBJ2-1; perhaps TRBD2 as D (5 bases). Germline lookup yields CDR1 SGHTA and CDR2 FQGNSA. The CDR3 has 15 amino acids. Between the trimmed V and J ends, which lost 1 base and 0 bases, there was a span of 7 bases. The CDR3 nucleotides are TGTGCCAGCAGCTTAGAGGGAGCCTCCTACAATGAGCAGTTCTTC. It encodes CASSLEGASYNEQFF.

There are a few counts of this clone. The V and J genes are TRBV27 and TRBJ1-1, with 7 bases that match TRBD1. This CDR3 spans 16 amino acids. Germline CDR1 reads MNHEY; CDR2 reads SMNVEV (reference sequence). Trimming took 6 bases from V and 0 from J; bases not matched to a gene: 10. CDR3 nucleotides: TGTGCCAGCAGGCCAGACAGGGCCGGCTTGAACACTGAAGCTTTCTTT. This translates into CASRPDRAGLNTEAFF.